This TCR beta chain is from a study of Graves' ophthalmopathy and Graves' hyperthyroidism. Being free of ophthalmopathy for 18 months of follow-up defined stable hyperthyroidism. Hyperthyroidism patients had new diagnoses, durations under 2 months, and ages of 18 to 65. Uncontrolled infections, pregnancy, lactation or other autoimmune diseases led to patient exclusion. Orbital computed tomography and thyroid ultrasound, along with TRAb, serum thyroxine and clinical symptoms, underpinned diagnosis. Germline V gene data show CDR1 as MNHEY and CDR2 as SVGAGI. The CDR3 sequence is 17 residues long. Trimming pared 4 bases from V and 2 bases from J, leaving 17 bases between. The study amplified TCR beta CDR3 regions using RNA transcripts. A first-round RT-PCR used HTBI primers, followed by a second-round multiplex PCR. TCRdb redid the calling of the multiplex PCR reads with MiXCR, one entry per CDR3 protein. The sample records hundreds of thousands of distinct CDR3 sequences, 20% to 25% being singletons.

The rearrangement links TRBV6-5 to TRBJ2-2, with D maybe TRBD2 (7 bases). The sequence came from a young woman with stable Graves' hyperthyroidism. The source material was peripheral blood. The CDR3 loop is CASSFWRGTTNTGELFF. CDR3 nucleotide sequence: TGTGCCAGCAGTTTTTGGCGGGGGACAACAAACACCGGGGAGCTGTTTTTT.